One and the same sample provided the 26 T cell receptor beta chains below, sequenced in a study of shared clonotypes between healthy human individuals. Produced via immunoSEQ multiplex PCR; TCRdb's table is partial and in-frame only. The sample records hundreds of thousands of clones, 92% being singletons. CD45RO negativity and positive selection for CCR7 defined naive CD8 cells, a population that excluded terminally differentiated effector memory CD45RA+ cells. The sample taken for sequencing was naive CD8+ T cells sorted from blood. The receptors originated from a man aged 25 to 40 in good health.

J is TRBJ2-7 and V is TRBV7-9; D may be TRBD1 (5 bases). The V and J ends lost 7 bases and 3 bases respectively, with 10 bases between them. Looked up from germline, CDR1 is SEHNR and CDR2 is FQNEAQ (reference sequence). The CDR3 spans 12 residues. The DNA of the CDR3 is TGTGCCAGCAAAGGGGTTAACTACGAGCAGTACTTC. This translates into CASKGVNYEQYF.

The DNA for the CDR3 is TGCGCCAGCAGGAGGGCGGGGGAGGCAGATACGCAGTATTTT. It translates to CASRRAGEADTQYF. V usage is TRBV4-3 and J usage is TRBJ2-3, with 7 nucleotides matching TRBD2. After removal of 6 bases from V and 4 bases from J, the junction contained 7 bases not matched to a gene. Germline V gene lookup returns CDR1 LGHNA and CDR2 YSLEER. This CDR3 is built from 14 residues.

This clone was recorded only once. This sequence joins TRBV21-1 and TRBJ1-5; whether TRBD1, the table's D call, matches the DNA was not checked. TRBV21-1 is tagged as a pseudogene. CDR3 length equals 15 residues. The CDR3 sequence is CASRPTGISNQPQHF. In DNA, the CDR3 is TGTGCCAGCAGGCCCACAGGGATTAGCAATCAGCCCCAGCATTTT.

The table lists this clone with a count of one. This chain joins TRBV11-2 and TRBJ2-5, with TRBD1 matching 9 bases. This CDR3 contains 16 residues. Trimming removed 2 bases from V and 0 bases from J; junction bases left unmatched: 4. Germline V lookup: CDR1 SGHAT, CDR2 FQNNGV. CDR3 nucleotide sequence: TGTGCCAGCAGCTTACGGACAGGGGAGAACCAAGAGACCCAGTACTTC. Translating it yields CASSLRTGENQETQYF.

J is TRBJ2-7 and V is TRBV19, with D perhaps matching TRBD2 (5 bases). There are 15 residues in the CDR3. With 5 bases removed from V and 4 bases from J, the gap between germline ends came to 18 bases. The germline CDR1 and CDR2 sequences are LNHDA and SQIVND (reference sequence). The CDR3 spells CASSFGVAPGYEQYF. The CDR3, as DNA: TGTGCCAGTAGTTTCGGGGTAGCCCCGGGGTACGAGCAGTACTTC.

This clone occurred once. The rearrangement uses TRBV2 and TRBJ1-5, with 7 nucleotides matching TRBD1. This CDR3 has 15 residues. CDR1 is SNHLY and CDR2 is FYNNEI in the germline V gene. J gave up 9 bases and V 0 bases, and 8 bases lay outside the gene matches. The CDR3: CASSEALGTAGPQHF. CDR3 DNA: TGTGCCAGCAGTGAAGCGCTTGGGACAGCCGGGCCCCAGCATTTT.

This chain links TRBV11-2 with TRBJ2-5, with D maybe TRBD1 (6 bases). Trimming removed 4 bases from V and 5 bases from J, with 17 bases in between. Germline-derived CDR1 and CDR2 are SGHAT and FQNNGV. The CDR3 has 15 residues. The CDR3 here is CASSSTGGDEETQYF. As DNA, the CDR3 is TGTGCCAGCAGCTCCACTGGGGGCGATGAGGAGACCCAGTACTTC.

The chain combines TRBV4-2 with TRBJ2-7; D unclear. Deletions cut 0 bases from V and 4 bases from J, with 13 bases between. The CDR3 contains 15 residues. The germline gives CDR1 LGHNA, CDR2 YNFKEQ. CDR3 sequence (DNA): TGTGCCAGCAGCCAAGAATCTGGATTCCGGTACGAGCAGTACTTC. Amino acids: CASSQESGFRYEQYF.

The chain is built from TRBV7-9 and TRBJ2-7, with D perhaps TRBD2 (8 bases). V lost 2 bases, J lost 6 bases, and 20 bases lay in between. Germline V gives CDR1 SEHNR, CDR2 FQNEAQ (reference sequence). CDR3 size: 16 residues. CDR3 in DNA: TGTGCCAGCAGCTTACCCCTCCCGGGAGGGGGCTTCGAGCAGTACTTC. Its translation: CASSLPLPGGGFEQYF.

This chain uses TRBV27 with TRBJ2-7; 7 bases map to TRBD2. The CDR3 consists of 14 residues. V trimming: 8 bases; J trimming: 3 bases; junction bases outside the gene matches: 10. Per germline, CDR1 MNHEY and CDR2 SMNVEV (reference sequence). The CDR3 loop reads CASALGGSVYEQYF. The CDR3 coding sequence is TGTGCCAGCGCCTTGGGCGGGAGCGTCTACGAGCAGTACTTC.

This chain uses TRBV5-1 with TRBJ1-1; 10 bases line up with TRBD1. Per the germline V gene, CDR1 is SGHRS and CDR2 is YFSETQ. The CDR3 has 15 amino acids. The trim removed 5 bases at V and 4 bases at J, leaving 8 bases unmatched. DNA of the CDR3: TGCGCCAGCAGTGGGGACAGGGGCGGGTTCACTGAAGCTTTCTTT. It is translated as CASSGDRGGFTEAFF.

V and J are TRBV29-1 and TRBJ2-2; 9 bases are shared with TRBD1. CDR3 length equals 19 residues. The trim removed 1 base at V and 1 base at J, leaving 13 bases unmatched. Germline values: CDR1 SQVTM, CDR2 ANQGSEA. The chain's CDR3 is CSVEGRGQGSQKNTGELFF. The CDR3 DNA reads TGCAGCGTTGAAGGGAGGGGACAGGGATCACAAAAGAACACCGGGGAGCTGTTTTTT.

On this clone: The identical CDR3 is also encoded by other nucleotide sequences in the sample. The chain employs TRBV28 and TRBJ2-1; D is perhaps TRBD1 (5 bases). Germline V lookup: CDR1 MDHEN, CDR2 SYDVKM. V was shortened by 3 bases and J by 7 bases, with 7 bases between the two germline ends. This CDR3 comprises 12 residues. The CDR3 here is CASSFRVNEQFF. The DNA of the CDR3 is TGTGCCAGCAGTTTCAGGGTGAATGAGCAGTTCTTC. The whole variable domain, remainder taken from reference TRBV28 and TRBJ2-1, is DVKVTQSSRYLVKRTGEKVFLECVQDMDHENMFWYRQDPGLGLRLIYFSYDVKMKEKGDIPEGYSVSREKKERFSLILESASTNQTSMYLCASSFRVNEQFFGPGTRLTVL.

The DNA of the CDR3 is TGTGCCAGCTCTTCGAGATTAGCGCACACAGATACGCAGTATTTT. Translating it yields CASSSRLAHTDTQYF. J is TRBJ2-3 and V is TRBV9; a possible D gene is TRBD2 (5 bases). The CDR3 runs 15 residues. Looked up from germline, CDR1 is SGDLS and CDR2 is YYNGEE. The germline V and J ends were trimmed by 7 bases and 2 bases, with 17 bases remaining between them.

J is TRBJ2-5 and V is TRBV27; no clear D. Trimming left V 2 bases short and J 5 bases short, with 9 bases between. Germline lookup yields CDR1 MNHEY and CDR2 SMNVEV (reference sequence). CDR3 length equals 13 residues. The DNA of the CDR3 is TGTGCCAGCAGTTTACTATCAATGGAGACCCAGTACTTC. This codes for CASSLLSMETQYF.

This clone occurred once. The chain has TRBV28 and TRBJ2-3, with TRBD2 identical over 9 bases. CDR1 is MDHEN, CDR2 SYDVKM, per germline. This CDR3 has 17 amino acids. The V gene end was trimmed by 2 bases and the J gene end by 6 bases; junction bases not matched to a gene: 12. The CDR3 region has the DNA TGTGCCAGCAGTTTACGCCCAGGGCGGGAGGGGTATGATACGCAGTATTTT. This sequence encodes CASSLRPGREGYDTQYF. The variable domain in full, completed from reference TRBV28 and TRBJ2-3, reads DVKVTQSSRYLVKRTGEKVFLECVQDMDHENMFWYRQDPGLGLRLIYFSYDVKMKEKGDIPEGYSVSREKKERFSLILESASTNQTSMYLCASSLRPGREGYDTQYFGPGTRLTVL.

J is TRBJ2-7 and V is TRBV19, with a possible D match to TRBD1 (6 bases). Germline lookup yields CDR1 LNHDA and CDR2 SQIVND (reference sequence). The CDR3 length is 14 residues. V was cut by 3 bases and J by 3 bases, with 12 bases left in between. CDR3 residues: CASSITTGNYEQYF. CDR3 DNA: TGTGCCAGTAGTATTACTACAGGGAACTACGAGCAGTACTTC.

The chain has TRBV15 and TRBJ2-7, with TRBD2 identical over 11 bases. This CDR3 is built from 14 residues. Looked up from germline, CDR1 is LNHNV and CDR2 is YYDKDF (reference sequence). Trimming removed 5 bases from V and 4 bases from J; junction bases left unmatched: 4. The CDR3 sequence: CATSGTSGSYEQYF. The CDR3 DNA follows: TGTGCCACCAGCGGAACTAGCGGGAGTTACGAGCAGTACTTC.

V usage is TRBV29-1 and J usage is TRBJ2-4, with TRBD1 as a possible D gene (6 bases). In germline, CDR1 is SQVTM, CDR2 ANQGSEA. V was shortened by 1 base and J by 5 bases, with 21 bases between the two germline ends. The CDR3 has 17 amino acids. The CDR3 spells CSVEGAELTKGENIQYF. The CDR3 nucleotides read TGCAGCGTTGAAGGGGCGGAGCTCACGAAGGGGGAAAACATTCAGTACTTC.

V usage is TRBV9 and J usage is TRBJ1-4; D possibly corresponds to TRBD1 (5 bases). Per germline, CDR1 SGDLS and CDR2 YYNGEE. The CDR3 has 15 residues. Trimming took off 3 bases at V and 8 bases at J, with 17 bases between the two ends. The chain's CDR3 is CASSEIGGVSEKLFF. The DNA for the CDR3 is TGTGCCAGCAGCGAAATCGGGGGGGTCAGCGAAAAACTGTTTTTT.

This chain joins TRBV19 and TRBJ1-5; D not certain. The CDR3 runs to 14 residues. The V gene's germline CDR1 is LNHDA and CDR2 SQIVND (reference sequence). Trimming left V 3 bases short and J 1 base short, with 7 bases between. CDR3 sequence (DNA): TGTGCCAGTAGTATCCCCAGAAGCAATCAGCCCCAGCATTTT. Its translation is CASSIPRSNQPQHF.

The chain has TRBV5-6 and TRBJ2-5, with 9 bases matching TRBD1. With V trimmed by 0 bases and J by 5 bases, 2 bases remained unmatched. The CDR3 has 14 amino acids. From germline, CDR1 is SGHDT and CDR2 YYEEEE. The CDR3 reads CASSLGTGEETQYF. The CDR3 DNA reads as TGTGCCAGCAGCTTGGGGACAGGGGAGGAGACCCAGTACTTC.

The chain joins TRBV25-1 to TRBJ2-1; no reliable D call. The V end was cut by 1 base, the J end by 9 bases, with 13 bases between. Germline values: CDR1 MGHDK, CDR2 SYGVNS. The CDR3 runs 14 residues. DNA for the CDR3: TGTGCCAGCAGTGAATTACGGATAGATGGTGAGCAGTTCTTC. Translated, it gives CASSELRIDGEQFF.

The chain recombines TRBV5-6 with TRBJ2-3; no definite D call. V was pared by 0 bases and J by 0 bases, with 5 bases between. The germline V gene has CDR1 SGHDT and CDR2 YYEEEE. The CDR3 is 14 residues long. The CDR3 here is CASSLGPSTDTQYF. The DNA of the CDR3 is TGTGCCAGCAGCTTGGGACCAAGCACAGATACGCAGTATTTT.

V gene TRBV27 combines with J gene TRBJ2-2, with 12 bases fitting TRBD1. V dropped 6 bases and J dropped 8; count of bases not matched to a gene: 4. Germline values: CDR1 MNHEY, CDR2 SMNVEV (reference sequence). The CDR3 consists of 14 residues. CDR3 loop: CASRGTGGFGELFF. The CDR3, as DNA: TGTGCCAGCAGGGGGACAGGGGGCTTTGGGGAGCTGTTTTTT.

V gene TRBV7-2 combines with J gene TRBJ2-3, with 11 positions matching TRBD2. The CDR3 spans 17 residues. From germline, CDR1 is SGHTA and CDR2 FQGNSA. The V and J ends lost 3 bases and 3 bases, in that order; junction bases with no gene match: 8. CDR3 in amino acids: CASSFVVSGRGTDTQYF. The CDR3 coding sequence is TGTGCCAGCAGCTTCGTCGTTAGCGGGAGGGGGACAGATACGCAGTATTTT.